The 7 T cell receptor beta chains below all came from one sample that was sequenced in a study of blood T cell repertoires in COVID-19. Profiling relied on immunoSEQ multiplex PCR, and the TCRdb table lists in-frame clones only, not all of them. The profile shows 40,000 to 60,000 clones, approximately 85% of them singletons. Material: peripheral blood. All receptors derive from a human donor in a cohort sampled during active COVID-19.

V and J are TRBV30 and TRBJ2-3; D is unclear. Trimming took 5 bases from V and 4 from J, leaving 7 bases between them. Germline V CDR1 and CDR2: GTSNPN, SVGIG (reference sequence). CDR3 length equals 11 residues. CDR3 residues: CAWSGADTQYF. The CDR3 region has the DNA TGTGCCTGGTCCGGAGCAGATACGCAGTATTTT.

The rearrangement uses TRBV7-9 and TRBJ1-2; 9 nucleotides align to TRBD1. The V gene end was trimmed by 2 bases and the J gene end by 8 bases; junction bases not matched to a gene: 12. Germline loops: CDR1 SEHNR, CDR2 FQNEAQ (reference sequence). The CDR3 has 16 residues. CDR3 sequence: CASSLRDRGYGLGYTF. The CDR3, as DNA: TGTGCCAGCAGCTTACGTGACAGGGGGTATGGTCTCGGCTACACCTTC.

Concerning this clone itself: The identical CDR3 is also encoded by other nucleotide sequences in the sample. The chain recombines TRBV7-2 with TRBJ2-5; a possible D gene is TRBD1 (6 bases). The CDR3 contains 14 residues. Per germline, CDR1 SGHTA and CDR2 FQGNSA. Deletions cut 1 base from V and 4 bases from J, with 10 bases between. CDR3 residues: CASSLGGRGETQYF. The CDR3 nucleotides are TGTGCCAGCAGCTTAGGGGGCAGGGGAGAGACCCAGTACTTC.

J is TRBJ1-5 and V is TRBV7-8; TRBD1 agrees at 11 bases. Germline assignment: CDR1 SGHVS and CDR2 FQNEAQ. Germline trimming cut 5 bases from V and 4 bases from J; bases unmatched to any gene: 10. This CDR3 contains 17 residues. DNA of the CDR3: TGTGCCAGCAGCCCTAGGACAGGGGGCTTGGGGAATCAGCCCCAGCATTTT. This gives the protein CASSPRTGGLGNQPQHF.

This chain's CDR3 is CASSWKADRGKTGELFF. CDR3 coding DNA: TGTGCCAGCAGCTGGAAGGCGGACAGGGGGAAGACCGGGGAGCTGTTTTTT. The chain joins TRBV11-2 to TRBJ2-2; 10 bases agree with TRBD1. J gave up 5 bases and V 4 bases, and 10 bases lay outside the gene matches. Germline CDR1 and CDR2: SGHAT and FQNNGV. This CDR3 comprises 17 residues.

This chain links TRBV3-1 (or the pseudogene TRBV3-2) with TRBJ1-2; D possibly corresponds to TRBD1 (6 bases). Germline lookup yields CDR1 LGHDT and CDR2 YNNKEL (reference sequence). The CDR3 loop spans 15 amino acids. V was trimmed by 5 bases and J by 7 bases, leaving 20 bases between them. The CDR3 region is CASSKTSGGGGGYTF. The CDR3 DNA reads as TGTGCCAGCAGCAAAACCAGTGGGGGGGGCGGTGGCTACACCTTC.

This clone was counted once. CDR3 DNA sequence: TGCGCCAGCAGCATGGGACTAGCGGGGACGGAGACCCAGTACTTC. It yields the protein CASSMGLAGTETQYF. The V call is TRBV5-1, the J call TRBJ2-5, with TRBD2 matching 13 bases. The CDR3 is made up of 15 amino acids. Trimming took 4 bases from V and 5 from J; bases not matched to a gene: 5. The V gene's germline CDR1 is SGHRS and CDR2 YFSETQ.